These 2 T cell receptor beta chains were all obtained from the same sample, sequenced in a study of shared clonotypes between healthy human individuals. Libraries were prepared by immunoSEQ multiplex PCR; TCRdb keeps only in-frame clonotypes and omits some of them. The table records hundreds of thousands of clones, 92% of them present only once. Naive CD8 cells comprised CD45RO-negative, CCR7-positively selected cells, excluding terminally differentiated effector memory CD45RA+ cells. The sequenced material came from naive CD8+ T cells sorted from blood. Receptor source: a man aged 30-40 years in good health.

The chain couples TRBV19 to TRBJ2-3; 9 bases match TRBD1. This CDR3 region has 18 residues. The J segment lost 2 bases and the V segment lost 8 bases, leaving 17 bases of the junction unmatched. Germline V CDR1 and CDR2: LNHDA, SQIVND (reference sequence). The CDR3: CASSDRGQLLNPTDTQYF. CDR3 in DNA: TGTGCCAGTTCGGACAGGGGCCAGCTACTCAACCCCACAGATACGCAGTATTTT.

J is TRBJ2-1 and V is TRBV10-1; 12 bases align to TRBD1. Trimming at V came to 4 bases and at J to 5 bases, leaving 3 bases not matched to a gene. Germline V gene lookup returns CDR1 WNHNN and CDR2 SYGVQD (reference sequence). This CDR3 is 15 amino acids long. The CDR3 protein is CASSVGTGGHNEQFF. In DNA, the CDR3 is TGCGCCAGCAGTGTAGGGACAGGGGGCCACAATGAGCAGTTCTTC.